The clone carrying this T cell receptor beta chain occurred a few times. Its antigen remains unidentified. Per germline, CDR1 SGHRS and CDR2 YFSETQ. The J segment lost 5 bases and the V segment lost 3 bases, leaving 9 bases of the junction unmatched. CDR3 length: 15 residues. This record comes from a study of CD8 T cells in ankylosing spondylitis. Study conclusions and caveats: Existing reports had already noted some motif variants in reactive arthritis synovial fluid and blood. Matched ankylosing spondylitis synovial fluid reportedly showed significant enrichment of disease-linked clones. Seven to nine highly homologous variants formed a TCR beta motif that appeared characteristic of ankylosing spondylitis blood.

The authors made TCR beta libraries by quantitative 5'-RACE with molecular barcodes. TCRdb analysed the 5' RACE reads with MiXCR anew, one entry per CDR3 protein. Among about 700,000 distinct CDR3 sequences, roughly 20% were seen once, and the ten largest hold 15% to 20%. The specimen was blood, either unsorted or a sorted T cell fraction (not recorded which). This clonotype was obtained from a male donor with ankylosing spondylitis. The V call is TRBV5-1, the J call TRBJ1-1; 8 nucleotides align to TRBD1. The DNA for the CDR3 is TGCGCCAGCAGCTCTCTCGGACAGGGACGTACTGAAGCTTTCTTT. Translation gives CASSSLGQGRTEAFF.